These 18 T cell receptor beta chains originate from one sample sequenced in a study of OX40 agonist ivuxolimab in advanced cancers. Receptor libraries were prepared by the immunoSEQ multiplex PCR assay. TCRdb carries this immuneACCESS record with in-frame sequences only. Its versions omit some clonotypes, under half of them owing to an unresolved V gene in the studies checked, with the rest unexplained. The sample records some 73,000 clones, more than 80% of which are singletons. Jointly, the top ten make up 9.5% to 13% of the sample. Sequences were derived from CD4+ or CD8+ T cells sorted from blood, sampled in a trial of the OX40 agonist ivuxolimab. These receptors were collected from an adult with an advanced solid tumor such as melanoma, head and neck, liver or kidney cancer.

V gene TRBV9 combines with J gene TRBJ2-7, with 7 bases identical to TRBD2. Trimming cost V 2 bases and J 1 base; bases outside gene matches: 3. The V gene's germline CDR1 is SGDLS and CDR2 YYNGEE. The CDR3 has 14 amino acids. The CDR3 spells CASSVLAESYEQYF. CDR3 bases: TGTGCCAGCAGCGTCCTAGCGGAGTCCTACGAGCAGTACTTC.

The chain couples TRBV27 to TRBJ2-7; D perhaps matches TRBD2 (5 bases). The V end was cut by 5 bases, the J end by 6 bases, with 8 bases between. The CDR3 runs 11 residues. Germline V CDR1 and CDR2: MNHEY, SMNVEV (reference sequence). CDR3 region: CASSHGGEQYF. The CDR3 region has the DNA TGTGCCAGCAGTCATGGAGGCGAGCAGTACTTC.

V is TRBV13 and J is TRBJ1-1; 10 nucleotides align to TRBD1. The CDR3 contains 16 residues. Germline V gene lookup returns CDR1 PRHDT and CDR2 FYEKMQ (reference sequence). The J segment lost 5 bases and the V segment lost 5 bases, leaving 11 bases of the junction unmatched. For the CDR3, the DNA is TGTGCCAGCAGCCCGGTAGGGACAGGGGATGAGACTGAAGCTTTCTTT. Protein sequence: CASSPVGTGDETEAFF.

This chain connects TRBV5-1 to TRBJ2-4; tentatively, D is TRBD2 (6 bases). The CDR3 contains 16 residues. Trimming left V 4 bases short and J 5 bases short, with 19 bases between. Germline CDR1 is SGHRS and CDR2 is YFSETQ. The CDR3 protein is CASSPTGGAEENIQYF. As DNA, the CDR3 is TGCGCCAGCAGCCCCACCGGAGGGGCGGAAGAAAACATTCAGTACTTC.

The rearrangement joins TRBV19 to TRBJ1-2; no definite D call. CDR1 is LNHDA and CDR2 is SQIVND in the germline V gene (reference sequence). This CDR3 has 14 amino acids. The ends were cut back, 9 bases at V and 6 bases at J, with 20 bases in the middle. The CDR3 loop is CASRTVGNSNGYTF. The CDR3 nucleotides read TGTGCCAGCAGGACCGTCGGGAACTCCAATGGCTACACCTTC.

J is TRBJ2-5 and V is TRBV19; 9 bases are shared with TRBD1. This CDR3 contains 17 residues. CDR1 is LNHDA, CDR2 SQIVND, per germline (reference sequence). V gave up 5 bases and J gave up 1 base; unmatched junction bases: 11. The CDR3 nucleotides read TGTGCCAGTAGTTCTAGGGGGGACAGGGACCTCCAAGAGACCCAGTACTTC. Protein product: CASSSRGDRDLQETQYF.

This clone was picked up a small number of times. The chain has TRBV27 and TRBJ2-5, with D perhaps matching TRBD1 or TRBD2 (5 bases each). This CDR3 region has 16 residues. Germline V CDR1 and CDR2: MNHEY, SMNVEV (reference sequence). The germline V and J ends were trimmed by 6 bases and 5 bases, with 22 bases remaining between them. The CDR3 reads CASSIQAGTQWETQYF. The CDR3 DNA sequence: TGTGCCAGCAGCATCCAGGCAGGGACCCAGTGGGAGACCCAGTACTTC.

V gene TRBV6-4 combines with J gene TRBJ2-7; D gene ambiguous. V was clipped by 0 bases and J by 3 bases, with 6 bases between them. The CDR3 runs to 13 residues. Germline V gives CDR1 MRHNA, CDR2 SNTAGT. Here the CDR3 DNA reads TGTGCCAGCAGTGACTCGAATCTCTACGAGCAGTACTTC. Protein sequence: CASSDSNLYEQYF.

The gene calls are TRBV13 and TRBJ1-6; D uncertain. Per the germline V gene, CDR1 is PRHDT and CDR2 is FYEKMQ (reference sequence). There are 17 residues in the CDR3. V was trimmed by 4 bases and J by 8 bases, leaving 21 bases between them. CDR3 DNA sequence: TGTGCCAGCAGCTCTTTAGGACGACGGGGATCGGATTCACCCCTCCACTTT. Translation: CASSSLGRRGSDSPLHF. Filled out from reference TRBV13 and TRBJ1-6, the complete variable domain reads AAGVIQSPRHLIKEKRETATLKCYPIPRHDTVYWYQQGPGQDPQFLISFYEKMQSDKGSIPDRFSAQQFSDYHSELNMSSLELGDSALYFCASSSLGRRGSDSPLHFGNGTRLTVT.

The chain recombines TRBV27 with TRBJ1-1, with 7 bases aligning to TRBD1. With V trimmed by 5 bases and J by 1 base, 4 bases remained unmatched. In germline, CDR1 is MNHEY, CDR2 SMNVEV (reference sequence). The CDR3 is made up of 14 amino acids. CDR3 loop: CASSTGQRNTEAFF. The CDR3 bases are TGTGCCAGCAGTACGGGACAGAGGAACACTGAAGCTTTCTTT.

The J gene is TRBJ2-7, the V gene TRBV9; 7 positions agree with TRBD2. There are 15 residues in the CDR3. After removal of 0 bases from V and 2 bases from J, the junction contained 5 bases not matched to a gene. Germline lookup yields CDR1 SGDLS and CDR2 YYNGEE. In DNA, the CDR3 is TGTGCCAGCAGCGTAGCTACGGGGGGAACCTACGAGCAGTACTTC. Translated, it gives CASSVATGGTYEQYF.

This chain connects TRBV11-2 to TRBJ1-1; TRBD1 agrees at 9 bases. The CDR3 covers 16 residues. The V gene end was trimmed by 3 bases and the J gene end by 1 base; junction bases not matched to a gene: 6. CDR1 and CDR2 (germline): SGHAT, FQNNGV. The DNA for the CDR3 is TGTGCCAGCAGCTTGGACAGGGGACTTTGGAACACTGAAGCTTTCTTT. Protein: CASSLDRGLWNTEAFF.

Only a few counts were recorded for this clone. The chain recombines TRBV29-1 with TRBJ2-2, with D perhaps assigned TRBD1 or TRBD2 (5 bases each). The ends were cut back, 1 base at V and 6 bases at J, with 12 bases in the middle. Germline CDR1 is SQVTM and CDR2 is ANQGSEA. The CDR3 is 14 residues long. CDR3 DNA sequence: TGCAGCGTTGAAGGAGGGGCGGTGGCCGGGGAGCTGTTTTTT. It translates to CSVEGGAVAGELFF.

This chain joins TRBV13 and TRBJ2-1, with 7 positions matching TRBD2. This CDR3 region has 15 residues. Trimming removed 1 base from V and 8 bases from J; junction bases left unmatched: 8. In germline, CDR1 is PRHDT, CDR2 FYEKMQ (reference sequence). Written as DNA, the CDR3 is TGTGCCAGCAGCTTAGAGCAGCGGGGCGAATATGAGCAGTTCTTC. Translation gives CASSLEQRGEYEQFF.

This rearrangement joins TRBV27 to TRBJ2-5; maybe TRBD1 (5 bases). Trimming removed 6 bases at V and 5 bases at J, with 13 bases between. Looked up from germline, CDR1 is MNHEY and CDR2 is SMNVEV (reference sequence). The CDR3 is made up of 13 amino acids. The CDR3 DNA sequence: TGTGCCAGCAGAGTTAAGGGGCGGGAGACCCAGTACTTC. It specifies CASRVKGRETQYF.

The gene calls are TRBV9 and TRBJ1-3; possibly TRBD1 for D (6 bases). Germline V CDR1 and CDR2: SGDLS, YYNGEE. V lost 0 bases and J 1 base, leaving 11 bases between the germline ends. This CDR3 has 16 amino acids. CDR3 nucleotides: TGTGCCAGCAGCGTAGCTGCCCAGGGGTCTGGAAACACCATATATTTT. This encodes CASSVAAQGSGNTIYF. Full variable domain (outside the CDR3, taken from reference TRBV9 and TRBJ1-3): DSGVTQTPKHLITATGQRVTLRCSPRSGDLSVYWYQQSLDQGLQFLIQYYNGEERAKGNILERFSAQQFPDLHSELNLSSLELGDSALYFCASSVAAQGSGNTIYFGEGSWLTVV.

The CDR3 here is CASSTRTDTQYF. The CDR3 nucleotides read TGTGCCAGCAGTACCCGCACAGATACGCAGTATTTT. The chain combines TRBV27 with TRBJ2-3; the D is unclear. CDR1 is MNHEY and CDR2 is SMNVEV in the germline V gene (reference sequence). The V gene lost 5 bases and the J gene lost 1 base, with 4 bases spanning the gap. The CDR3 sequence is 12 residues long.

The V and J genes are TRBV27 and TRBJ1-5; D not certain. Germline lookup yields CDR1 MNHEY and CDR2 SMNVEV (reference sequence). The CDR3 is 16 amino acids. V shed 0 bases and J shed 7 bases, with 16 bases lying between them. The DNA of the CDR3 is TGTGCCAGCAGTTTATCCCTCTCGGGCCCAAAACAGCCCCAGCATTTT. It encodes CASSLSLSGPKQPQHF.